This T cell receptor beta chain was identified in a study of immune evolution from preneoplasia to lung adenocarcinoma. In the study overall: HLA loss of heterozygosity: 6% to 7.5% AIS, roughly 15% MIA, about 32% ADC, none AAH. Findings and limits, study-wide: Top clone share appeared to fall from AAH through AIS, MIA, adenocarcinoma.

After pathologic assessment, macro-dissection selected premalignant or tumor cells for extraction. This clone was counted a few times. Its antigen remains unidentified. Trimming took off 5 bases at V and 4 bases at J, with 11 bases between the two ends. Germline CDR1 reads MNHNS; CDR2 reads SASEGT. This CDR3 spans 14 amino acids. Method: immunoSEQ multiplex PCR; TCRdb's copy keeps in-frame clones and lacks some. The sample records around 6,000 clones, 75% to 80% being singletons. The TCR originated in a person between 60 and 79 years old with lung adenocarcinoma. This chain joins TRBV6-1 and TRBJ2-2; TRBD1 or TRBD2 may be the D gene (5 bases each). Material: FFPE minimally invasive lung adenocarcinoma tissue. The CDR3 sequence: CASSPIGGTGELFF. Here the CDR3 DNA reads TGTGCCAGCAGTCCCATTGGGGGCACCGGGGAGCTGTTTTTT.